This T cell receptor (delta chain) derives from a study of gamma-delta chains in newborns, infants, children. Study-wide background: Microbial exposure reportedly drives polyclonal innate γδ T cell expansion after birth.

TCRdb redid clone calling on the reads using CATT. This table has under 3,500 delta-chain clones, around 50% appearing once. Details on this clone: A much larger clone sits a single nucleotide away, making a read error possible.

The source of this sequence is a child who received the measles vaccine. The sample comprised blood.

DNA for the CDR3: TGTGCCTGTGACACCTTACTGGGGGATACGTGTTTGACAGCACAACTCTTCTTT. Residues: CACDTLLGDTCLTAQLFF. V and J are TRDV2 and TRDJ2; 13 bases are a match to TRDD3. After removal of 0 bases from V and 1 base from J, the junction contained 4 bases not matched to a gene. This CDR3 has 18 amino acids. Germline lookup yields CDR1 GEAIGNYY and CDR2 EKD.